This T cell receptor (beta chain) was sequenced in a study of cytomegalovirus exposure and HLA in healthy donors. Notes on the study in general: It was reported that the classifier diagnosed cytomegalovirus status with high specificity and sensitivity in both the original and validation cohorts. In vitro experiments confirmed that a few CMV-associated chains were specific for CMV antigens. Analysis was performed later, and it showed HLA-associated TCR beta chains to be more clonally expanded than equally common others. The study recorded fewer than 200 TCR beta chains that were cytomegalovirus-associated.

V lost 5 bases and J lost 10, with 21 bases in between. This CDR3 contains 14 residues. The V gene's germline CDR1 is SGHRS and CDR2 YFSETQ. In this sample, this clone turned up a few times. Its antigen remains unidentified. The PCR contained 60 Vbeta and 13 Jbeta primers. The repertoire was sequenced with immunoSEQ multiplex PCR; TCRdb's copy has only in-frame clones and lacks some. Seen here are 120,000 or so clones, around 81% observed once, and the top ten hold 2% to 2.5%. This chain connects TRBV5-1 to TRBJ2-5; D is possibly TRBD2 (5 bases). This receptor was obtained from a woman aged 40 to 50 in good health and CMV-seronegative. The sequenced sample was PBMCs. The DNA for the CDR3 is TGCGCCAGCAGGGAATCTCGGGGAGTCTCGGGCCAGTACTTC. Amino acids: CASRESRGVSGQYF.